The 20 T cell receptor beta chains presented below share a single source sample, sequenced in a study of post-analysis software for immune sequencing data. Libraries were made from TCR beta cDNA, and they carried unique molecular identifiers. One entry per CDR3 protein results from TCRdb running MiXCR on the PCR reads. The data hold hundreds of thousands of distinct CDR3 sequences, with roughly 27% observed a single time. No antigen has been identified for these receptors. Study outcomes and limitations: Patients showed TRBV5-6, TRBV5-1 and TRBV20-1 among 4 or 5 TRBV segments more frequent than in controls.

Source material: blood. These receptors all come from a girl aged 10 to 17 with multiple sclerosis.

This clonotype was picked up one time. The V call is TRBV6-5, the J call TRBJ1-2; D unclear. The germline V and J ends were trimmed by 5 bases and 5 bases, with 6 bases remaining between them. The CDR3 spans 11 residues. CDR1 and CDR2 from the germline V gene are MNHEY and SVGAGI. The CDR3 here is CASSTGYGYTF. The DNA of the CDR3 is TGTGCCAGCAGTACGGGGTATGGCTACACCTTC.

This clonotype was observed a few times. V is TRBV12-3 or TRBV12-4 and J is TRBJ1-5, with D unclear. V lost 7 bases, J lost 1 base, and 8 bases lay in between. CDR3 size: 13 residues. The CDR3: CASTRRSNQPQHF. The CDR3 nucleotides read TGTGCCAGCACCCGGAGAAGCAATCAGCCCCAGCATTTT.

V gene TRBV18 combines with J gene TRBJ2-1; TRBD1 is a possible D gene (6 bases). CDR3 length equals 14 residues. CDR1 and CDR2 (germline): KGHSH, LQKENI. V lost 0 bases to trimming and J lost 9 bases, with 12 bases between them. The CDR3 protein is CASSPPQGRTEQFF. CDR3 DNA sequence: TGTGCCAGCTCACCACCCCAGGGGCGTACTGAGCAGTTCTTC.

This clonotype was seen a few times. J is TRBJ2-6 and V is TRBV2; 11 nucleotides align to TRBD2. The CDR3 sequence is 16 residues long. CDR1 is SNHLY and CDR2 is FYNNEI in the germline V gene. V gave up 6 bases and J gave up 1 base; unmatched junction bases: 2. Written as DNA, the CDR3 is TGTGCCAGCAGACTAGCGGGAGAGTCTGGGGCCAACGTCCTGACTTTC. This sequence encodes CASRLAGESGANVLTF.

This clonotype showed up just a few times. The gene calls are TRBV6-6 and TRBJ2-1; 9 bases agree with TRBD2. Looked up from germline, CDR1 is MNHNY and CDR2 is SVGAGI (reference sequence). This CDR3 has 15 amino acids. V shed 6 bases, J shed 4 bases, and the junction held 7 bases outside the gene matches. CDR3 nucleotides: TGTGCCAGCAGCCTAGCGGGATTGGGGTACAATGAGCAGTTCTTC. This encodes CASSLAGLGYNEQFF.

The chain couples TRBV10-3 to TRBJ1-5; D uncertain. Trimming cost V 3 bases and J 6 bases, with 12 bases left between them. Germline CDR1 is ENHRY and CDR2 is SYGVKD. The length of the CDR3 is 14 residues. The chain's CDR3 is CAISDQRGGQPQHF. DNA of the CDR3: TGTGCCATCAGTGATCAGCGAGGTGGTCAGCCCCAGCATTTT.

The chain uses TRBV18 and TRBJ2-7; D call uncertain. CDR1 is KGHSH and CDR2 is LQKENI in the germline V gene. The CDR3 is 13 residues long. Trimming shortened V by 3 bases and J by 5 bases, and 11 bases separated the two germline ends. CDR3 protein: CASSPGRRDEQYF. CDR3 DNA: TGTGCCAGCTCACCTGGCAGGCGCGACGAGCAGTACTTC.

In this sample, this clonotype turned up a few times. The chain employs TRBV2 and TRBJ1-5; weak D call: TRBD1 (6 bases). CDR1 is SNHLY, CDR2 FYNNEI, per germline. This CDR3 region has 14 residues. V was cut by 4 bases and J by 5 bases, with 12 bases left in between. CDR3 DNA sequence: TGTGCCAGCAGTGGGACAGCCCTGGATCAGCCCCAGCATTTT. It yields the protein CASSGTALDQPQHF.

This clonotype has a handful of counts. This chain connects TRBV6-6 to TRBJ2-4; 8 positions agree with TRBD2. TRBJ2-7 matches the DNA end more closely, so the J call is doubtful. The CDR3 consists of 15 residues. Per the germline V gene, CDR1 is MNHNY and CDR2 is SVGAGI (reference sequence). The CDR3 region is CASSPIAGTVYEQYF. The CDR3 nucleotides are TGTGCCAGCAGTCCCATAGCGGGAACCGTCTACGAGCAGTACTTC.

The chain couples TRBV7-9 to TRBJ2-5, with 8 bases matching TRBD1. The J call could be wrong; TRBJ2-7 is a better fit for the DNA end. This CDR3 has 13 amino acids. Per the germline V gene, CDR1 is SEHNR and CDR2 is FQNEAQ (reference sequence). CDR3 in amino acids: CASSRGTGSEQYF. The DNA of the CDR3 is TGTGCCAGCAGCCGCGGGACAGGTTCCGAGCAGTACTTC.

This clonotype was counted a few times. The genes are TRBV10-1 and TRBJ1-1; D is unclear. V shed 2 bases and J shed 3 bases, with 10 bases lying between them. This CDR3 has 14 amino acids. In germline, CDR1 is WNHNN, CDR2 SYGVQD (reference sequence). CDR3 sequence: CASSEGGRDTEAFF. In DNA form, the CDR3 reads TGCGCCAGCAGTGAGGGAGGAAGGGACACTGAAGCTTTCTTT.

V gene TRBV29-1 combines with J gene TRBJ2-3, with TRBD1 identical over 7 bases. CDR3 length equals 13 residues. The V segment lost 6 bases and the J segment 4 bases; nucleotides outside the gene matches: 7. Germline V gene lookup returns CDR1 SQVTM and CDR2 ANQGSEA. CDR3 residues: CSVGVTGADTQYF. The CDR3 DNA follows: TGCAGCGTGGGCGTTACAGGGGCAGATACGCAGTATTTT.

This clonotype was recorded a few times. The V gene is TRBV12-3 or TRBV12-4, the J gene TRBJ1-1; D not certain. This CDR3 region has 14 residues. Trimming took off 2 bases at V and 4 bases at J, with 11 bases between the two ends. The chain's CDR3 is CASSLPKRGTEAFF. The CDR3 region has the DNA TGTGCCAGCAGTTTACCCAAACGGGGCACTGAAGCTTTCTTT.

The V gene is TRBV7-2, the J gene TRBJ2-3, with 9 bases lining up with TRBD1. The CDR3 sequence is 17 residues long. V shed 0 bases and J 4 bases; nucleotides not matched to a gene: 8. The V gene's germline CDR1 is SGHTA and CDR2 FQGNSA. CDR3 region: CASSLAGQGFNADTQYF. The CDR3 DNA follows: TGTGCCAGCAGCTTAGCGGGACAGGGATTTAACGCAGATACGCAGTATTTT. The variable domain in full, completed from reference TRBV7-2 and TRBJ2-3, reads GAGVSQSPSNKVTEKGKDVELRCDPISGHTALYWYRQSLGQGLEFLIYFQGNSAPDKSGLPSDRFSAERTGGSVSTLTIQRTQQEDSAVYLCASSLAGQGFNADTQYFGPGTRLTVL.

The rearrangement links TRBV15 to TRBJ1-2; D is ambiguous. Trimming stripped 0 bases from V and 10 bases from J, with 12 bases between. The CDR3 covers 13 residues. Germline V gene data show CDR1 as LNHNV and CDR2 as YYDKDF (reference sequence). CDR3 residues: CATSRDRGDDYTF. The CDR3 DNA sequence: TGTGCCACCAGCAGAGATCGAGGTGATGACTACACCTTC.

This clonotype came up many times. The chain recombines TRBV29-1 with TRBJ2-7; possibly TRBD1 for D (6 bases). The CDR3 has 12 amino acids. Germline lookup yields CDR1 SQVTM and CDR2 ANQGSEA. V was pared by 3 bases and J by 6 bases, with 12 bases between. The CDR3 sequence: CSVEVGAGEQYF. In DNA form, the CDR3 reads TGCAGCGTTGAGGTGGGGGCTGGCGAGCAGTACTTC.

The chain uses TRBV11-3 and TRBJ2-3; D is undetermined. The CDR3 is made up of 17 amino acids. Trimming shortened V by 0 bases and J by 1 base, and 14 bases separated the two germline ends. The germline CDR1 and CDR2 sequences are SGHNT and YENEEA. The CDR3 DNA is TGTGCCAGCAGCTTAGATCCCGGAGATGAGGGCACAGATACGCAGTATTTT. Translation: CASSLDPGDEGTDTQYF.

A few counts support this clonotype. The rearrangement links TRBV28 to TRBJ2-7; D is perhaps TRBD1 (6 bases). The germline V and J ends were trimmed by 6 bases and 5 bases, with 14 bases remaining between them. From germline, CDR1 is MDHEN and CDR2 SYDVKM. The CDR3 is 13 residues long. CDR3 loop: CASRLSGTNEQYF. CDR3 nucleotides: TGTGCCAGCAGGCTGTCAGGGACAAACGAGCAGTACTTC. Full variable domain (rest looked up from reference TRBV28 and TRBJ2-7): DVKVTQSSRYLVKRTGEKVFLECVQDMDHENMFWYRQDPGLGLRLIYFSYDVKMKEKGDIPEGYSVSREKKERFSLILESASTNQTSMYLCASRLSGTNEQYFGPGTRLTVT.

The chain employs TRBV7-9 and TRBJ1-2, with TRBD1 matching over 9 bases. J lost 4 bases, V lost 5 bases, and 8 bases had no gene match. The CDR3 extends over 15 amino acids. The V gene's germline CDR1 is SEHNR and CDR2 FQNEAQ (reference sequence). The CDR3 nucleotides read TGTGCCAGCAGCGCCTCCGGGACAGGGCGCTATGGCTACACCTTC. Protein sequence: CASSASGTGRYGYTF.

This clonotype was seen only a few times. J is TRBJ2-3 and V is TRBV9, with TRBD2 matching 9 bases. The CDR3 runs 16 residues. CDR1 is SGDLS, CDR2 YYNGEE, per germline. With 3 bases clipped from V and 4 bases from J, the junction kept 9 bases outside the gene matches. The CDR3 region is CASSEEGGRASDTQYF. CDR3 in DNA: TGTGCCAGCAGCGAAGAAGGCGGGAGGGCCTCAGATACGCAGTATTTT.